The 21 T cell receptor beta chains presented below share a single source sample, sequenced in a study of shared clonotypes between healthy human individuals. The repertoire was sequenced with immunoSEQ multiplex PCR; TCRdb's copy has only in-frame clones and lacks some. Among approximately 2.4 million clones listed, 95% were seen once. The specimen sequenced was naive CD4+ T cells sorted from blood. Documented subset: CD45RA+ positively selected. The receptor source for this set is a man between 18 and 35 years old in good health.

The chain recombines TRBV7-2 with TRBJ2-5; tentatively, D is TRBD2 (6 bases). Germline CDR1 SGHTA, CDR2 FQGNSA. The CDR3 consists of 18 residues. V lost 4 bases and J 4 bases, leaving 25 bases between the germline ends. Here the CDR3 DNA reads TGTGCCAGCAGCTGGACCGGGACCCGAGGAGGGGTTACAGAGACCCAGTACTTC. It yields the protein CASSWTGTRGGVTETQYF. Variable domain in full (rest from reference TRBV7-2 and TRBJ2-5): GAGVSQSPSNKVTEKGKDVELRCDPISGHTALYWYRQSLGQGLEFLIYFQGNSAPDKSGLPSDRFSAERTGGSVSTLTIQRTQQEDSAVYLCASSWTGTRGGVTETQYFGPGTRLLVL.

V gene TRBV6-5 combines with J gene TRBJ2-3; 11 bases are shared with TRBD2. V lost 6 bases to trimming and J lost 4 bases; unmatched junction nucleotides: 6. The germline CDR1 and CDR2 sequences are MNHEY and SVGAGI. The CDR3 length is 15 residues. Written as DNA, the CDR3 is TGTGCCAGCAGGGGGAGTAGCGGGGGGGCAGATACGCAGTATTTT. Translating it yields CASRGSSGGADTQYF.

The chain links TRBV2 to TRBJ2-5; D may be TRBD2 (6 bases). Germline V gene lookup returns CDR1 SNHLY and CDR2 FYNNEI. The germline V and J ends were trimmed by 6 bases and 4 bases, with 9 bases remaining between them. This CDR3 is 12 amino acids long. The CDR3 DNA sequence: TGTGCCAGCAGGGTCGGGAGAGAGACCCAGTACTTC. This translates into CASRVGRETQYF.

The genes are TRBV5-1 and TRBJ2-7; 11 bases match TRBD2. Germline CDR1 and CDR2: SGHRS and YFSETQ. The CDR3 contains 15 residues. V gave up 0 bases and J gave up 6 bases; unmatched junction bases: 5. For the CDR3, the DNA is TGCGCCAGCAGCTTGGAAACTAGCGGGGGTGGCGAGCAGTACTTC. Protein product: CASSLETSGGGEQYF.

Written as DNA, the CDR3 is TGTGCCAGCTCACCAGGCACTCTGGGAAGCTTGGGTAATGAAAAACTGTTTTTT. The encoded protein is CASSPGTLGSLGNEKLFF. The gene calls are TRBV18 and TRBJ1-4; the D is unclear. The CDR3 sequence is 18 residues long. The germline V gene encodes CDR1 KGHSH and CDR2 LQKENI. V was shortened by 2 bases and J by 4 bases, with 20 bases between the two germline ends.

The V call is TRBV4-1, the J call TRBJ1-3; D is unresolved. The CDR3 length is 17 residues. Germline CDR1 reads MGHRA; CDR2 reads YSYEKL. The ends were cut back, 3 bases at V and 4 bases at J, with 19 bases in the middle. The DNA for the CDR3 is TGCGCCAGCAGCCAGAGAAGCGAGACATCATTGGGAAACACCATATATTTT. Residues: CASSQRSETSLGNTIYF.

This chain joins TRBV7-2 and TRBJ2-1; no firm D call. This CDR3 has 13 residues. V shed 2 bases and J shed 7 bases, with 9 bases lying between them. Germline CDR1 is SGHTA and CDR2 is FQGNSA. CDR3 DNA sequence: TGTGCCAGCAGCTTATACTTTTTGAATGAGCAGTTCTTC. Translated, it gives CASSLYFLNEQFF. The full variable domain, with the rest looked up from reference TRBV7-2 and TRBJ2-1, is GAGVSQSPSNKVTEKGKDVELRCDPISGHTALYWYRQSLGQGLEFLIYFQGNSAPDKSGLPSDRFSAERTGGSVSTLTIQRTQQEDSAVYLCASSLYFLNEQFFGPGTRLTVL.

This chain joins TRBV11-3 and TRBJ2-5; 7 positions agree with TRBD1. With V trimmed by 2 bases and J by 5 bases, 2 bases remained unmatched. Germline V gives CDR1 SGHNT, CDR2 YENEEA. There are 13 residues in the CDR3. The DNA of the CDR3 is TGTGCCAGCAGCTTATTACAGGGGGAGACCCAGTACTTC. It specifies CASSLLQGETQYF. Combining the CDR3 with reference TRBV11-3 and TRBJ2-5 gives the whole variable domain EAGVVQSPRYKIIEKKQPVAFWCNPISGHNTLYWYLQNLGQGPELLIRYENEEAVDDSQLPKDRFSAERLKGVDSTLKIQPAELGDSAVYLCASSLLQGETQYFGPGTRLLVL.

The V and J genes are TRBV7-9 and TRBJ2-7; TRBD1 aligns across 11 bases. This CDR3 contains 15 residues. CDR1 SEHNR and CDR2 FQNEAQ come from the germline V gene (reference sequence). The V and J ends lost 0 bases and 6 bases, in that order; junction bases with no gene match: 4. CDR3 bases: TGTGCCAGCAGCTTAGCCGGGACAGGGGGTATCGAGCAGTACTTC. Amino acid sequence: CASSLAGTGGIEQYF.

The chain employs TRBV28 and TRBJ1-1; D might be TRBD1 (5 bases). The CDR3 has 12 amino acids. Trimming cost V 3 bases and J 5 bases, with 7 bases left between them. The germline gives CDR1 MDHEN, CDR2 SYDVKM. CDR3 coding DNA: TGTGCCAGCAGTTTGGGGCGTACTGAAGCTTTCTTT. It specifies CASSLGRTEAFF.

The table lists this clone with a count of one. J is TRBJ1-5 and V is TRBV2; TRBD1 might be the D (5 bases). The CDR3 has 15 amino acids. Trimming took off 5 bases at V and 2 bases at J, with 13 bases between the two ends. In germline, CDR1 is SNHLY, CDR2 FYNNEI. CDR3 DNA sequence: TGTGCCAGCAGTTTTTCTCTAGGGGGCAATCAGCCCCAGCATTTT. It yields the protein CASSFSLGGNQPQHF.

The CDR3: CASSFGRNTEAFF. The CDR3 bases are TGCGCCAGCAGCTTCGGCAGGAACACTGAAGCTTTCTTT. The V call is TRBV5-1, the J call TRBJ1-1, with D uncertain. The CDR3 runs 13 residues. Germline V gene lookup returns CDR1 SGHRS and CDR2 YFSETQ. The V end lost 2 bases, the J end lost 1 base, and 6 bases lay between the germline ends.

This clone was detected once. The rearrangement links TRBV5-5 to TRBJ2-7; D ambiguous. Germline V CDR1 and CDR2: SGHKS, YYEKEE (reference sequence). CDR3 length: 15 amino acids. Trimming removed 0 bases from V and 3 bases from J, with 13 bases in between. The CDR3 nucleotides are TGTGCCAGCAGCTTGGATCTCCCATTTATCTACGAGCAGTACTTC. It translates to CASSLDLPFIYEQYF.

This sequence joins TRBV5-1 and TRBJ2-1, with D possibly TRBD2 on 5 matching bases. The CDR3 runs to 14 residues. V was trimmed by 1 base and J by 8 bases, leaving 13 bases between them. CDR1 is SGHRS, CDR2 YFSETQ, per germline. The CDR3 reads CASSLKAGNDEQFF. As DNA, the CDR3 is TGCGCCAGCAGCTTGAAGGCCGGGAACGATGAGCAGTTCTTC.

The chain is built from TRBV28 and TRBJ1-5; unclear D gene. V was clipped by 6 bases and J by 0 bases, with 12 bases between them. The CDR3 has 15 amino acids. The germline V gene encodes CDR1 MDHEN and CDR2 SYDVKM. The CDR3 region is CASRDDTTSNQPQHF. The CDR3 DNA is TGTGCCAGCAGGGATGACACCACTAGCAATCAGCCCCAGCATTTT.

The rearrangement uses TRBV29-1 and TRBJ1-3; D uncertain. Trimming shortened V by 6 bases and J by 2 bases, and 14 bases separated the two germline ends. In germline, CDR1 is SQVTM, CDR2 ANQGSEA. CDR3 size: 14 residues. The CDR3 reads CSVPDPNTGNTIYF. The CDR3 coding sequence is TGCAGCGTCCCGGACCCGAACACTGGAAACACCATATATTTT.

This chain uses TRBV5-1 with TRBJ2-7; maybe TRBD1 (5 bases). CDR1 SGHRS and CDR2 YFSETQ come from the germline V gene. The CDR3 loop spans 14 amino acids. Trimming removed 4 bases from V and 2 bases from J, with 13 bases in between. CDR3 DNA: TGCGCCAGCAGCCCTCGGACAAACGCCTACGAGCAGTACTTC. This translates into CASSPRTNAYEQYF.

The V and J genes are TRBV6-6 and TRBJ2-5; 11 bases are a match to TRBD1. The CDR3 sequence is 13 residues long. The ends lost 5 bases at V and 4 bases at J; junction bases unmatched: 0. CDR1 MNHNY and CDR2 SVGAGI come from the germline V gene (reference sequence). CDR3 nucleotides: TGTGCCAGCAGTGGGACAGGGGGAGAGACCCAGTACTTC. It yields the protein CASSGTGGETQYF.

V usage is TRBV5-4 and J usage is TRBJ2-1; 8 nucleotides align to TRBD1. Germline loops: CDR1 SGHNT, CDR2 YYREEE (reference sequence). The V gene end was trimmed by 3 bases and the J gene end by 0 bases; junction bases not matched to a gene: 8. The length of the CDR3 is 17 residues. CDR3 sequence: CASSSWGTGISYNEQFF. The CDR3 nucleotides read TGTGCCAGCAGCTCCTGGGGGACAGGAATCTCCTACAATGAGCAGTTCTTC.

The V and J genes are TRBV7-9 and TRBJ2-7, with a possible D match to TRBD2 (5 bases). CDR3 length: 15 residues. Germline CDR1 reads SEHNR; CDR2 reads FQNEAQ (reference sequence). V lost 1 base and J lost 3, with 13 bases in between. CDR3 DNA sequence: TGTGCCAGCAGCTTAGAGTCGAGGGCAAGCTACGAGCAGTACTTC. It specifies CASSLESRASYEQYF.

The genes are TRBV6-1 and TRBJ2-5, with 11 bases that match TRBD1. J was trimmed by 4 bases and V by 6 bases; bases with no gene match: 1. This CDR3 has 13 amino acids. From germline, CDR1 is MNHNS and CDR2 SASEGT. The CDR3 DNA follows: TGTGCCAGCAGGGGACAGGGGGTAGAGACCCAGTACTTC. Translating gives CASRGQGVETQYF.